Shown below are 14 T cell receptor beta chains from a single sample sequenced in a study of vaccination effects on CD4 cells after COVID-19. Antigen specificity for these receptors is unknown. Some clones are missing from TCRdb's copy, which holds only in-frame ones; the method was immunoSEQ multiplex PCR. The table lists around 47,000 clones, 72% of them singletons. Following culture for about ten days, CD4+ T cells were isolated. As their vaccination, participants received two doses of either BNT162b2 or mRNA-1273. This specimen was CD4+ T cells from PBMCs cultured without peptide, taken after COVID-19 vaccination. Every receptor here comes from a human donor who received a COVID-19 vaccine.

The chain links TRBV5-1 to TRBJ2-2; TRBD2 matches 13 bases. The CDR3 has 17 amino acids. CDR1 and CDR2 from the germline V gene are SGHRS and YFSETQ. V shed 0 bases, J shed 7 bases, and the junction held 6 bases outside the gene matches. The CDR3 here is CASSLGGLAGVSGELFF. CDR3 nucleotides: TGCGCCAGCAGCTTGGGTGGACTAGCGGGAGTGAGCGGGGAGCTGTTTTTT.

This clone was observed once. V gene TRBV7-9 combines with J gene TRBJ1-3; 8 nucleotides agree with TRBD1. This CDR3 region has 18 residues. Trimming at V came to 2 bases and at J to 2 bases, leaving 11 bases not matched to a gene. The germline gives CDR1 SEHNR, CDR2 FQNEAQ (reference sequence). The CDR3 here is CASSLPVPIQGAGNTIYF. The CDR3 nucleotides are TGTGCCAGCAGCTTACCAGTCCCTATACAGGGGGCTGGAAACACCATATATTTT.

This clone was observed a handful of times. The CDR3 loop reads CASRGQGGGQPQHF. The CDR3 DNA follows: TGTGCCAGCAGGGGACAGGGTGGCGGTCAGCCCCAGCATTTT. This chain joins TRBV6-5 and TRBJ1-5, with TRBD1 matching over 9 bases. V was clipped by 6 bases and J by 6 bases; unmatched bases: 6. Per germline, CDR1 MNHEY and CDR2 SVGAGI. This CDR3 comprises 14 residues.

J is TRBJ2-7 and V is TRBV7-9; D not resolved. The CDR3 extends over 13 amino acids. From germline, CDR1 is SEHNR and CDR2 FQNEAQ (reference sequence). The V and J ends lost 1 base and 2 bases respectively, with 6 bases between them. The CDR3 loop is CASSLVQPYEQYF. CDR3 bases: TGTGCCAGCAGCTTAGTTCAACCCTACGAGCAGTACTTC.

The genes are TRBV24-1 and TRBJ2-2; no clear D gene. Germline CDR1 reads KGHDR; CDR2 reads SFDVKD. The CDR3 loop spans 14 amino acids. The V end lost 8 bases, the J end lost 6 bases, and 15 bases lay between the germline ends. DNA of the CDR3: TGTGCCACCAAGCTCTGGGTGTACGCCGGGGAGCTGTTTTTT. It specifies CATKLWVYAGELFF.

This clone was recorded only once. V is TRBV2 and J is TRBJ2-1; D not resolved. V lost 6 bases to trimming and J lost 6 bases, with 12 bases between them. The germline V gene has CDR1 SNHLY and CDR2 FYNNEI. The CDR3 spans 13 residues. CDR3 in DNA: TGTGCCAGCAGACCCCTTATAGCCAATGAGCAGTTCTTC. It codes for CASRPLIANEQFF.

The chain couples TRBV5-4 to TRBJ1-6; tentatively, D is TRBD1 (6 bases). The V gene lost 0 bases and the J gene lost 7 bases, with 14 bases spanning the gap. Germline V gene lookup returns CDR1 SGHNT and CDR2 YYREEE (reference sequence). This CDR3 has 16 amino acids. The DNA of the CDR3 is TGTGCCAGCAGCTTGGGGCATGGACAGCCAAATTCACCCCTCCACTTT. Its protein product is CASSLGHGQPNSPLHF.

This rearrangement joins TRBV13 to TRBJ2-3; D unresolved. V lost 5 bases, J lost 0 bases, and 18 bases lay in between. The CDR3 has 17 residues. Per the germline V gene, CDR1 is PRHDT and CDR2 is FYEKMQ (reference sequence). CDR3 region: CASSQPWGTSSTDTQYF. The CDR3 nucleotides are TGTGCCAGCAGCCAACCCTGGGGAACCTCTAGCACAGATACGCAGTATTTT.

The rearrangement joins TRBV19 to TRBJ1-1, with D possibly being TRBD1 (5 bases). There are 15 residues in the CDR3. Trimming removed 4 bases from V and 1 base from J, with 13 bases in between. The V gene's germline CDR1 is LNHDA and CDR2 SQIVND (reference sequence). The CDR3 region has the DNA TGTGCCAGTAGTAGGGCAGGGTCGGAGAACACTGAAGCTTTCTTT. This codes for CASSRAGSENTEAFF.

V gene TRBV19 combines with J gene TRBJ1-3; D gene ambiguous. The CDR3 extends over 13 amino acids. CDR1 is LNHDA and CDR2 is SQIVND in the germline V gene (reference sequence). V shed 5 bases and J shed 0 bases, with 5 bases lying between them. Here the CDR3 DNA reads TGTGCCAGTAGTGGCTTCTCTGGAAACACCATATATTTT. Protein sequence: CASSGFSGNTIYF.

V usage is TRBV10-3 and J usage is TRBJ2-1; D perhaps matches TRBD1 (6 bases). With 4 bases removed from V and 6 bases from J, the gap between germline ends came to 16 bases. This CDR3 comprises 15 residues. Germline V lookup: CDR1 ENHRY, CDR2 SYGVKD. CDR3 nucleotides: TGTGCCATCAGTGGTAGGAGTAGCAGGGGCAATGAGCAGTTCTTC. The encoded protein is CAISGRSSRGNEQFF.

This chain joins TRBV5-1 and TRBJ2-1; weak D call: TRBD1 (6 bases). The germline V gene has CDR1 SGHRS and CDR2 YFSETQ. Trimming took off 7 bases at V and 11 bases at J, with 22 bases between the two ends. There are 14 residues in the CDR3. The CDR3 protein is CASATNGLGTQQFF. CDR3 DNA: TGCGCCAGCGCCACGAACGGTCTCGGGACACAGCAGTTCTTC. The variable domain in full, completed from reference TRBV5-1 and TRBJ2-1, reads KAGVTQTPRYLIKTRGQQVTLSCSPISGHRSVSWYQQTPGQGLQFLFEYFSETQRNKGNFPGRFSGRQFSNSRSEMNVSTLELGDSALYLCASATNGLGTQQFFGPGTRLTVL.

This chain joins TRBV6-5 and TRBJ1-3, with 7 positions matching TRBD1. The length of the CDR3 is 15 residues. V lost 6 bases, J lost 2 bases, and 7 bases stayed unmatched. Germline CDR1 MNHEY, CDR2 SVGAGI. The CDR3 nucleotides are TGTGCCAGCAGAGCCGACAGGGTGGCTGGAAACACCATATATTTT. Amino acid sequence: CASRADRVAGNTIYF.

Only a few counts were recorded for this clone. The chain links TRBV5-5 to TRBJ2-7; 13 bases align to TRBD2. CDR3 length: 15 amino acids. Trimming cost V 4 bases and J 2 bases; bases outside gene matches: 3. CDR1 and CDR2 (germline): SGHKS, YYEKEE (reference sequence). The CDR3: CASSMGLAGTYEQYF. The CDR3 region has the DNA TGTGCCAGCAGCATGGGACTAGCGGGGACCTACGAGCAGTACTTC.